This is a list of T cell receptor beta chains from one sample in a study of T cells in Graves' hyperthyroidism and ophthalmopathy. TCRdb analysed the multiplex PCR reads with MiXCR anew, one entry per CDR3 protein. The table lists 300,000 or so distinct CDR3 sequences, approximately 17% of them singletons. The sample consisted of blood. These receptors were collected from an older woman with Graves' ophthalmopathy. Both conserved end residues are part of each CDR3.

J gene: TRBJ1-1
V gene: TRBV2
CDR3 protein: CASSEGLRGEAFF

J gene: TRBJ2-5
V gene: TRBV11-2
CDR3 protein: CASSHSLAGVGLQETQYF

J gene: TRBJ1-4
V gene: TRBV11-2
CDR3 protein: CASSLRFNEKLFF

J gene: TRBJ2-7
V gene: TRBV28
CDR3 protein: CASTTGGLSSYEQYF

J gene: TRBJ1-2
V gene: TRBV2
CDR3 protein: CASNSMVSTTRGYTF

J gene: TRBJ2-3
V gene: TRBV20-1
CDR3 protein: CSAPVGTTDTQYF

J gene: TRBJ2-1
V gene: TRBV19
CDR3 protein: CASSRDAYNEQFF

J gene: TRBJ2-7
V gene: TRBV18
CDR3 protein: CASSPTAGGFSEQYF

J gene: TRBJ2-3
V gene: TRBV2
CDR3 protein: CATSDPGTSGRAADTQYF

J gene: TRBJ2-1
V gene: TRBV24-1
CDR3 protein: CATSDVKQYNEQFF

J gene: TRBJ1-6
V gene: TRBV9
CDR3 protein: CASSVDRLNSPLHF

J gene: TRBJ1-1
V gene: TRBV12-3/TRBV12-4
CDR3 protein: CASSPLGGTYTEAFF

J gene: TRBJ1-1
V gene: TRBV6-5
CDR3 protein: CASTPRQISTEASF

J gene: TRBJ2-7
V gene: TRBV7-9
CDR3 protein: CASSSYRVRAYEQYF

J gene: TRBJ1-3
V gene: TRBV18
CDR3 protein: CASSPQNGGGRGNTIYF

J gene: TRBJ2-3
V gene: TRBV29-1
CDR3 protein: CSGAREGSTDTQYF

J gene: TRBJ1-2
V gene: TRBV4-2
CDR3 protein: CASSQAGRGLLGYTF

J gene: TRBJ1-1
V gene: TRBV2
CDR3 protein: CASRAGTGGRNTEAFF

J gene: TRBJ2-7
V gene: TRBV9
CDR3 protein: CASRRSPDGVYEQYF

J gene: TRBJ1-5
V gene: TRBV28
CDR3 protein: CASTPGGQGSQPQHF

J gene: TRBJ1-1
V gene: TRBV12-3/TRBV12-4
CDR3 protein: CASNVRGQTTEAFF

J gene: TRBJ1-1
V gene: TRBV4-2
CDR3 protein: CASSQDRDREAFF

J gene: TRBJ1-1
V gene: TRBV11-2
CDR3 protein: CASSSTGAEAFF

J gene: TRBJ2-1
V gene: TRBV12-3/TRBV12-4
CDR3 protein: CASSFLTWDSRNEQFF

J gene: TRBJ2-7
V gene: TRBV20-1
CDR3 protein: CSARLHASYEQYF

J gene: TRBJ2-5
V gene: TRBV20-1
CDR3 protein: CSAERGGQKETQYF

J gene: TRBJ1-2
V gene: TRBV20-1
CDR3 protein: CSARDRMEGYGYTF

J gene: TRBJ2-2
V gene: TRBV5-6
CDR3 protein: CASSLVDRGNTGELFF

J gene: TRBJ1-1
V gene: TRBV12-3/TRBV12-4
CDR3 protein: CASSSTEGLNTEAFF

J gene: TRBJ1-5
V gene: TRBV27
CDR3 protein: CASWTPNQPQHF

J gene: TRBJ2-7
V gene: TRBV11-2
CDR3 protein: CASARNEQYF

J gene: TRBJ2-7
V gene: TRBV4-3
CDR3 protein: CASSQVYLRASIGEQYF

J gene: TRBJ2-1
V gene: TRBV7-2
CDR3 protein: CASSPGSLIGAEQFF

J gene: TRBJ1-4
V gene: TRBV28
CDR3 protein: CASSLKQGSGGRTEKLFF

J gene: TRBJ1-1
V gene: TRBV5-1
CDR3 protein: CASSLKGLVEAFF

J gene: TRBJ1-5
V gene: TRBV6-7
CDR3 protein: CASSYIGVLGQAYNQPQHF

J gene: TRBJ2-7
V gene: TRBV28
CDR3 protein: CASTLHPGTQNPYEQYF

J gene: TRBJ1-3
V gene: TRBV29-1
CDR3 protein: CSVGTAGNTIYF

J gene: TRBJ1-2
V gene: TRBV6-1
CDR3 protein: CASSSRTVYGYTF

J gene: TRBJ2-2
V gene: TRBV5-1
CDR3 protein: CASRGPGATGELFF

J gene: TRBJ2-3
V gene: TRBV6-5
CDR3 protein: CASSYRQGTDTQYF

J gene: TRBJ2-7
V gene: TRBV7-9
CDR3 protein: CASSLARGMTYEQYF

J gene: TRBJ1-5
V gene: TRBV18
CDR3 protein: CASSPRTGAVHQPQHF

J gene: TRBJ1-5
V gene: TRBV9
CDR3 protein: CASSVQGVDQPQHF

J gene: TRBJ1-1
V gene: TRBV7-2
CDR3 protein: CASSFWGEGEAFF

J gene: TRBJ2-6
V gene: TRBV6-1
CDR3 protein: CASINRKSGANVLTF

J gene: TRBJ1-1
V gene: TRBV29-1
CDR3 protein: CSVEVRTTGGPAFF

J gene: TRBJ2-7
V gene: TRBV18
CDR3 protein: CASSPTRGQSYEQYF

J gene: TRBJ1-4
V gene: TRBV5-5
CDR3 protein: CASSPRGYGEKLFF

J gene: TRBJ2-5
V gene: TRBV29-1
CDR3 protein: CSVGRQGRETQYF

J gene: TRBJ1-1
V gene: TRBV19
CDR3 protein: CASSLALETEAFF

J gene: TRBJ1-6
V gene: TRBV2
CDR3 protein: CASRLGPTGPLHF

J gene: TRBJ1-4
V gene: TRBV5-5
CDR3 protein: CASAAFGRNEKLFF

J gene: TRBJ2-5
V gene: TRBV15
CDR3 protein: CATSRDRQETQYF

J gene: TRBJ2-7
V gene: TRBV6-1
CDR3 protein: CASTPPGTGGNEQYF

J gene: TRBJ1-2
V gene: TRBV5-6
CDR3 protein: CASSYRDRGYYGYTF

J gene: TRBJ2-3
V gene: TRBV5-6
CDR3 protein: CASSYSGRAVGTDTQYF

J gene: TRBJ1-2
V gene: TRBV7-2
CDR3 protein: CASSLGATGMDGYTF

J gene: TRBJ2-5
V gene: TRBV20-1
CDR3 protein: CSAIPGETQYF

J gene: TRBJ2-2
V gene: TRBV28
CDR3 protein: CASSFPPANTGELFF